The 19 T cell receptor beta chains given below trace back to one sample, sequenced in a study of blood T cell repertoires in COVID-19. TCRdb keeps only in-frame clones here, not all; method: immunoSEQ multiplex PCR. The repertoire consists of 200,000 to 250,000 clones, with around 90% occurring once and the leading ten covering approximately 6.8%. Sequenced input: peripheral blood. The origin of the receptors is a woman in her 70s with active or convalescent COVID-19.

V is TRBV6-5 and J is TRBJ2-7; 8 nucleotides line up with TRBD1. Germline V gene data show CDR1 as MNHEY and CDR2 as SVGAGI. V shed 7 bases, J shed 7 bases, and the junction held 12 bases outside the gene matches. The CDR3 runs to 14 residues. CDR3 in amino acids: CASTPRQGAWEQYF. For the CDR3, the DNA is TGTGCCAGCACCCCTCGTCAGGGGGCGTGGGAGCAGTACTTC.

CDR3 bases: TGTGCCAGCAGTTTAGCCGACAGGACTACAGATACGCAGTATTTT. Translated, it gives CASSLADRTTDTQYF. This chain links TRBV28 with TRBJ2-3, with D maybe TRBD1 (6 bases). Per the germline V gene, CDR1 is MDHEN and CDR2 is SYDVKM. The CDR3 runs to 15 residues. V lost 2 bases, J lost 3 bases, and 12 bases lay in between.

The genes are TRBV12-3 or TRBV12-4 and TRBJ2-6; D is ambiguous. CDR3 length: 13 residues. Trimming left V 3 bases short and J 4 bases short, with 4 bases between. CDR3 protein: CASSFGGANVLTF. The CDR3 DNA reads as TGTGCCAGCAGTTTTGGCGGGGCCAACGTCCTGACTTTC.

The chain couples TRBV5-4 to TRBJ2-6; D uncertain. CDR1 is SGHNT and CDR2 is YYREEE in the germline V gene (reference sequence). The V end was cut by 4 bases, the J end by 0 bases, with 5 bases between. CDR3 length equals 14 residues. The CDR3 nucleotides read TGTGCCAGCAGCACTCCCTCTGGGGCCAACGTCCTGACTTTC. Protein product: CASSTPSGANVLTF.

The J gene is TRBJ1-3, the V gene TRBV5-1; weak D call: TRBD1 (5 bases). The V end was cut by 1 base, the J end by 3 bases, with 8 bases between. CDR3 length: 14 residues. Germline V gene lookup returns CDR1 SGHRS and CDR2 YFSETQ. This chain's CDR3 is CASSLRGVGNTIYF. CDR3 sequence (DNA): TGCGCCAGCAGCTTGCGGGGGGTTGGAAACACCATATATTTT.

This clone has more than one count but fewer than ten. V and J are TRBV21-1 and TRBJ1-3; the table calls TRBD1, which could not be checked here. TRBV21-1 is tagged as a pseudogene. CDR3 length: 14 residues. The DNA of the CDR3 is TGTGCCAGCAGCAAAAGGACAGCGGATAACACCATATATTTT. This gives the protein CASSKRTADNTIYF.

Many counts were recorded for this clone. This chain links TRBV7-9 with TRBJ1-1, with TRBD1 as a possible D gene (5 bases). With 5 bases removed from V and 10 bases from J, the gap between germline ends came to 14 bases. The CDR3 consists of 12 residues. The germline V gene has CDR1 SEHNR and CDR2 FQNEAQ (reference sequence). CDR3 nucleotides: TGTGCCAGCAGCCCCGGGCGGCAGGGAGCTTTCTTT. Translated: CASSPGRQGAFF.

V is TRBV7-2 and J is TRBJ1-3; D is unresolved. Between the trimmed V and J ends, which lost 3 bases and 0 bases, there was a span of 12 bases. CDR1 and CDR2 (germline): SGHTA, FQGNSA. This CDR3 is built from 16 residues. As DNA, the CDR3 is TGTGCCAGCAGCTTGACTCCCCCAACCTCTGGAAACACCATATATTTT. It codes for CASSLTPPTSGNTIYF.

The V and J genes are TRBV24-1 and TRBJ2-7, with D unresolved. The CDR3 runs 11 residues. CDR1 is KGHDR and CDR2 is SFDVKD in the germline V gene. Trimming took off 4 bases at V and 5 bases at J, with 5 bases between the two ends. The CDR3 DNA is TGTGCCACCAGTGAGAGGAACGAGCAGTACTTC. It codes for CATSERNEQYF.

The chain carries TRBV5-4 and TRBJ1-5; TRBD1 agrees at 7 bases. Unmatched junction bases numbered 8, after V lost 3 bases and J lost 2 bases. CDR1 is SGHNT and CDR2 is YYREEE in the germline V gene (reference sequence). The CDR3 runs 16 residues. This CDR3 is CASSSFGTEGNQPQHF. CDR3 coding DNA: TGTGCCAGCAGCTCTTTTGGGACAGAGGGCAATCAGCCCCAGCATTTT.

The chain links TRBV5-6 to TRBJ1-2; the D gene is possibly TRBD1 (6 bases). Germline values: CDR1 SGHDT, CDR2 YYEEEE. Trimming took 1 base from V and 0 from J, leaving 16 bases between them. The CDR3 spans 17 residues. For the CDR3, the DNA is TGTGCCAGCAGCTTGAATACAGGACAGAGAGCTAACTATGGCTACACCTTC. As protein: CASSLNTGQRANYGYTF.

V and J are TRBV6-2 or TRBV6-3 and TRBJ1-1, with a possible D match to TRBD1 (6 bases). Trimming removed 2 bases from V and 5 bases from J, with 12 bases in between. The V gene's germline CDR1 is MNHEY and CDR2 SVGEGT. This CDR3 spans 14 amino acids. This chain's CDR3 is CASSYHQGITEAFF. CDR3 bases: TGTGCCAGCAGTTACCATCAGGGGATAACTGAAGCTTTCTTT.

This rearrangement joins TRBV5-6 to TRBJ1-1, with TRBD1 matching over 10 bases. This CDR3 is built from 12 residues. V was pared by 5 bases and J by 12 bases, with 7 bases of the junction left unmatched. Germline CDR1 SGHDT, CDR2 YYEEEE. Written as DNA, the CDR3 is TGTGCCAGCAGGTATGACAGGGGGCTTCCTTTCTTT. Amino acid sequence: CASRYDRGLPFF.

The gene calls are TRBV10-2 and TRBJ1-2; maybe TRBD1 (6 bases). Germline V gene sequence: CDR1 WSHSY, CDR2 SAAADI. Trimming removed 3 bases at V and 0 bases at J, with 11 bases between. This CDR3 contains 15 residues. In DNA, the CDR3 is TGCGCCAGCAGTGATCCGACAGGCTCTAACTATGGCTACACCTTC. Translated, it gives CASSDPTGSNYGYTF.

The gene calls are TRBV27 and TRBJ1-2; D unclear. This CDR3 is built from 13 residues. V was trimmed by 5 bases and J by 8 bases, leaving 15 bases between them. Germline CDR1 and CDR2: MNHEY and SMNVEV (reference sequence). Here the CDR3 DNA reads TGTGCCAGCAGTCTTTCGACATTTCGGGGCTACACCTTC. Its translation is CASSLSTFRGYTF.

The V gene is TRBV18, the J gene TRBJ1-1; TRBD1 is a possible D gene (5 bases). CDR1 is KGHSH, CDR2 LQKENI, per germline. Trimming left V 3 bases short and J 3 bases short, with 23 bases between. The CDR3 totals 18 residues. CDR3 sequence reads: CASSPRSRTQGGDTEAFF. CDR3 sequence (DNA): TGTGCCAGCTCACCCAGGTCCAGAACTCAGGGTGGGGACACTGAAGCTTTCTTT.

This clone was detected once. The chain has TRBV11-2 and TRBJ1-1, with a tentative D call TRBD1 (5 bases). This CDR3 has 14 amino acids. V dropped 5 bases and J dropped 1 base, with 11 bases sitting between them. The germline gives CDR1 SGHAT, CDR2 FQNNGV. The CDR3: CASSAGDRNTEAFF. DNA of the CDR3: TGTGCCAGCAGCGCCGGAGACAGGAACACTGAAGCTTTCTTT.

This clone was found once. The genes are TRBV6-5 and TRBJ2-7; 8 bases map to TRBD1. Germline V gene sequence: CDR1 MNHEY, CDR2 SVGAGI. With 5 bases clipped from V and 7 bases from J, the junction kept 13 bases outside the gene matches. The CDR3 length is 15 residues. CDR3 protein: CASSHNWTGRREQYF. The CDR3 DNA follows: TGTGCCAGCAGTCACAATTGGACAGGGAGAAGGGAGCAGTACTTC.

The chain recombines TRBV6-6 with TRBJ2-5; D is unclear. Germline values: CDR1 MNHNY, CDR2 SVGAGI (reference sequence). The V end lost 0 bases, the J end lost 5 bases, and 4 bases lay between the germline ends. CDR3 length equals 12 residues. DNA for the CDR3: TGTGCCAGCAGTTACTCCCCGGAGACCCAGTACTTC. Translating it yields CASSYSPETQYF.